This is a list of T cell receptor beta chains from one sample in a study of CD8 T cells in Susac syndrome. MiXCR was run by TCRdb on the immunoSEQ multiplex PCR reads, yielding one entry per CDR3 protein. The profile shows 150,000 to 200,000 distinct CDR3 sequences, just under 95% of them singletons. Input material: CD4+ T cells from PBMCs. The receptors here all came from a human donor in good health. Both conserved end residues are part of each CDR3. D genes are given only for firm matches. Size values are once, few and many counts, or a class for expanded clones, and some rows have none.

cdr3_aa: CSARDRQGTEKLFF; cdr3_nt: TGCAGTGCTAGAGATCGGCAGGGCACTGAAAAACTGTTTTTT; d_call: -; j_call: TRBJ1-4; clone_size: -; v_call: TRBV20-1
cdr3_aa: CASSDWGLETQYF; cdr3_nt: TGTGCCAGCAGTGATTGGGGACTGGAGACCCAGTACTTC; d_call: -; j_call: TRBJ2-5; clone_size: -; v_call: TRBV25-1
cdr3_aa: CASSLGSAGPSSGYTF; cdr3_nt: TGTGCCAGTAGTCTGGGTTCCGCCGGACCCTCTAGTGGCTACACCTTC; d_call: -; j_call: TRBJ1-2; clone_size: -; v_call: TRBV19
cdr3_aa: CSVEGHQETQYF; cdr3_nt: TGCAGCGTGGAGGGGCACCAAGAGACCCAGTACTTC; d_call: -; j_call: TRBJ2-5; clone_size: -; v_call: TRBV29-1
cdr3_aa: CSASGQGVTDTQYF; cdr3_nt: TGCAGCGCGTCCGGGCAGGGGGTAACAGATACGCAGTATTTT; d_call: TRBD1; j_call: TRBJ2-3; clone_size: -; v_call: TRBV29-1
cdr3_aa: CASREAYEQYF; cdr3_nt: TGCGCCAGCAGGGAAGCCTACGAGCAGTACTTC; d_call: -; j_call: TRBJ2-7; clone_size: -; v_call: TRBV5-1
cdr3_aa: CAIRPGTSVNEQYF; cdr3_nt: TGTGCCATCAGGCCAGGGACTAGCGTGAACGAGCAGTACTTC; d_call: TRBD2; j_call: TRBJ2-7; clone_size: -; v_call: TRBV10-3
cdr3_aa: CASISQGGRTGELFF; cdr3_nt: TGTGCCAGCATATCACAAGGGGGGCGTACCGGGGAGCTGTTTTTT; d_call: -; j_call: TRBJ2-2; clone_size: once; v_call: TRBV2
cdr3_aa: CASSLSAGFQETQYF; cdr3_nt: TGTGCCAGCAGCTTATCCGCGGGATTTCAAGAGACCCAGTACTTC; d_call: -; j_call: TRBJ2-5; clone_size: -; v_call: TRBV7-9
cdr3_aa: CSAPGQMNTEAFF; cdr3_nt: TGCAGTGCTCCGGGACAGATGAACACTGAAGCTTTCTTT; d_call: TRBD1; j_call: TRBJ1-1; clone_size: -; v_call: TRBV20-1
cdr3_aa: CSVVRRGGNIQYF; cdr3_nt: TGCAGCGTTGTCCGGCGGGGGGGAAACATTCAGTACTTC; d_call: TRBD2; j_call: TRBJ2-4; clone_size: -; v_call: TRBV29-1
cdr3_aa: CASSVVVKGELFF; cdr3_nt: TGTGCCAGCAGCGTAGTGGTAAAAGGGGAGCTGTTTTTT; d_call: -; j_call: TRBJ2-2; clone_size: -; v_call: TRBV9
cdr3_aa: CSAAGLFSYEQYF; cdr3_nt: TGCAGCGCTGCGGGACTGTTCTCCTACGAGCAGTACTTC; d_call: -; j_call: TRBJ2-7; clone_size: once; v_call: TRBV29-1
cdr3_aa: CASMRLATEAFF; cdr3_nt: TGTGCCAGCATGAGGTTGGCCACTGAAGCTTTCTTT; d_call: -; j_call: TRBJ1-1; clone_size: few; v_call: TRBV6-1
cdr3_aa: CASSDGRRGARMNTEAFF; cdr3_nt: TGTGCCAGCAGTGACGGGAGGAGGGGGGCTAGAATGAACACTGAAGCTTTCTTT; d_call: -; j_call: TRBJ1-1; clone_size: -; v_call: TRBV6-1
cdr3_aa: CASSRATTDTQYF; cdr3_nt: TGTGCCAGCAGTCGGGCCACCACAGATACGCAGTATTTT; d_call: -; j_call: TRBJ2-3; clone_size: -; v_call: TRBV3-1
cdr3_aa: CSGLDFGDEQYF; cdr3_nt: TGCAGCGGACTAGATTTTGGCGACGAGCAGTACTTC; d_call: -; j_call: TRBJ2-7; clone_size: once; v_call: TRBV29-1
cdr3_aa: CASSRDRGSVLHF; cdr3_nt: TGTGCCAGCAGCCGGGACAGGGGGTCCGTCCTCCACTTT; d_call: TRBD1; j_call: TRBJ1-6; clone_size: -; v_call: TRBV6-5
cdr3_aa: CASSLHSADTQYF; cdr3_nt: TGTGCCAGCAGCTTACACTCGGCAGATACGCAGTATTTT; d_call: -; j_call: TRBJ2-3; clone_size: -; v_call: TRBV7-9
cdr3_aa: CSATTDRTSGNTIYF; cdr3_nt: TGCAGTGCTACTACGGACAGGACCTCTGGAAACACCATATATTTT; d_call: TRBD1; j_call: TRBJ1-3; clone_size: -; v_call: TRBV20-1
cdr3_aa: CASSQSLGPPEQFF; cdr3_nt: TGCGCCAGCAGTCAATCCCTGGGGCCACCCGAGCAGTTCTTC; d_call: -; j_call: TRBJ2-1; clone_size: -; v_call: TRBV23-1
cdr3_aa: CASSRRDREYSNQPQHF; cdr3_nt: TGCGCCAGCAGTCGCAGGGACAGAGAATATAGCAATCAGCCCCAGCATTTT; d_call: TRBD1; j_call: TRBJ1-5; clone_size: -; v_call: TRBV23-1
cdr3_aa: CASSHTGGVGYEQYF; cdr3_nt: TGTGCCAGCAGCCATACCGGAGGGGTAGGCTACGAGCAGTACTTC; d_call: -; j_call: TRBJ2-7; clone_size: once; v_call: TRBV6-5
cdr3_aa: CASSLGQFNEKLFF; cdr3_nt: TGCGCCAGCAGCCTGGGACAGTTTAATGAAAAACTGTTTTTT; d_call: TRBD1; j_call: TRBJ1-4; clone_size: -; v_call: TRBV5-1
cdr3_aa: CASSQEGAIAYEQYF; cdr3_nt: TGCGCCAGCAGCCAGGAGGGGGCTATAGCCTACGAGCAGTACTTC; d_call: -; j_call: TRBJ2-7; clone_size: -; v_call: TRBV4-1
cdr3_aa: CANSGLGQGRDTQYF; cdr3_nt: TGTGCCAATTCCGGCTTGGGTCAGGGGAGAGATACGCAGTATTTT; d_call: -; j_call: TRBJ2-3; clone_size: -; v_call: TRBV7-9
cdr3_aa: CASSYQGGYTF; cdr3_nt: TGTGCCAGCAGTTACCAGGGGGGCTACACCTTC; d_call: -; j_call: TRBJ1-2; clone_size: -; v_call: TRBV6-5
cdr3_aa: CASSLAGSYNEQFF; cdr3_nt: TGTGCCAGCAGCTTAGCGGGCTCCTACAATGAGCAGTTCTTC; d_call: TRBD2; j_call: TRBJ2-1; clone_size: few; v_call: TRBV3-1
cdr3_aa: CASSFGTAANQPQHF; cdr3_nt: TGTGCCAGCAGCTTCGGGACAGCGGCCAATCAGCCCCAGCATTTT; d_call: TRBD1; j_call: TRBJ1-5; clone_size: -; v_call: TRBV13
cdr3_aa: CASIQGFRTEAFF; cdr3_nt: TGTGCCAGCATACAGGGGTTCAGGACTGAAGCTTTCTTT; d_call: TRBD1; j_call: TRBJ1-1; clone_size: -; v_call: TRBV5-5
cdr3_aa: CASSQDLPETQYF; cdr3_nt: TGTGCCAGCAGCCAAGATCTTCCAGAGACCCAGTACTTC; d_call: -; j_call: TRBJ2-5; clone_size: -; v_call: TRBV4-2
cdr3_aa: CASSRGLAGVNTDTQYF; cdr3_nt: TGTGCCAGCAGTCGGGGACTAGCGGGGGTGAACACAGATACGCAGTATTTT; d_call: TRBD2; j_call: TRBJ2-3; clone_size: -; v_call: TRBV6-1
cdr3_aa: CASSLREGGTEAFF; cdr3_nt: TGTGCCAGCAGCCTACGGGAAGGGGGCACTGAAGCTTTCTTT; d_call: -; j_call: TRBJ1-1; clone_size: -; v_call: TRBV2
cdr3_aa: CATWRTSEYEQYF; cdr3_nt: TGTGCCACTTGGAGGACTAGCGAATACGAGCAGTACTTC; d_call: TRBD2; j_call: TRBJ2-7; clone_size: -; v_call: TRBV27
cdr3_aa: CASSRRQGWTEAFF; cdr3_nt: TGCGCCAGCAGCCGTAGACAGGGTTGGACTGAAGCTTTCTTT; d_call: TRBD1; j_call: TRBJ1-1; clone_size: -; v_call: TRBV23-1
cdr3_aa: CASSKHRVTTYEQYF; cdr3_nt: TGTGCCAGCAGTAAACACAGGGTCACCACCTACGAGCAGTACTTC; d_call: -; j_call: TRBJ2-7; clone_size: -; v_call: TRBV5-8
cdr3_aa: CASSQAETQYF; cdr3_nt: TGTGCCAGCAGCCAAGCCGAGACCCAGTACTTC; d_call: -; j_call: TRBJ2-5; clone_size: -; v_call: TRBV3-1